This entry lists 7 T cell receptor beta chains sequenced from one sample in a study of blood T cell repertoires in COVID-19 (TCRdb year 2020). Library prep was done by the immunoSEQ multiplex PCR assay. As stored in TCRdb, this immuneACCESS dataset retains in-frame rearrangements with V and J assigned. A fraction of the clones does not appear; measured against another copy, unresolved V genes explain less than half of the discrepancy, and the remainder lacks a known reason. The table for this sample lists about 250,000 clones; roughly 87% of them were counted only once. 2.6% of the sample comes from the top ten. Sequencing was done on a sample of PBMCs or T cells enriched from blood (not recorded which). The source of these receptors is a woman aged 25 to 39 with acute COVID-19.

The chain links TRBV5-1 to TRBJ2-5; TRBD1 aligns across 11 bases. V lost 4 bases to trimming and J lost 5 bases; unmatched junction nucleotides: 7. Germline assignment: CDR1 SGHRS and CDR2 YFSETQ. CDR3 length: 15 residues. The CDR3: CASSPGQGVAETQYF. CDR3 sequence (DNA): TGCGCCAGCAGCCCGGGACAGGGGGTTGCCGAGACCCAGTACTTC.

The chain recombines TRBV24-1 with TRBJ2-3; TRBD2 agrees at 7 bases. The CDR3 runs 15 residues. The V segment lost 3 bases and the J segment 5 bases; nucleotides outside the gene matches: 7. The germline V gene encodes CDR1 KGHDR and CDR2 SFDVKD. The DNA of the CDR3 is TGTGCCACCAGTGATCCCGTGGGGGGGGTAGATACGCAGTATTTT. It yields the protein CATSDPVGGVDTQYF.

V and J are TRBV4-3 and TRBJ1-1; D unclear. Germline lookup yields CDR1 LGHNA and CDR2 YSLEER. Trimming cost V 1 base and J 5 bases, with 14 bases left between them. The CDR3 length is 15 residues. The CDR3 reads CASSQGSAKWTEAFF. In nucleotides, the CDR3 is TGCGCCAGCAGCCAAGGTAGCGCGAAGTGGACTGAAGCTTTCTTT.

The rearrangement uses TRBV27 and TRBJ2-7, with D tentatively TRBD1 (6 bases). Trimming shortened V by 6 bases and J by 7 bases, and 19 bases separated the two germline ends. Germline CDR1 and CDR2: MNHEY and SMNVEV (reference sequence). CDR3 length: 14 residues. The CDR3 DNA reads TGTGCCAGCAGGCCACAGGGAAATCTGGGGGAGCAGTACTTC. This encodes CASRPQGNLGEQYF.

This chain links TRBV6-4 with TRBJ1-6; D gene uncertain. This CDR3 has 14 residues. V lost 6 bases and J 5 bases, leaving 11 bases between the germline ends. Germline loops: CDR1 MRHNA, CDR2 SNTAGT. The CDR3 loop reads CASSRDGDNSPLHF. The CDR3 nucleotides are TGTGCCAGCAGCCGCGACGGAGATAATTCACCCCTCCACTTT.

J is TRBJ2-3 and V is TRBV3-1 (or the pseudogene TRBV3-2), with D hard to call. The ends were cut back, 0 bases at V and 3 bases at J, with 10 bases in the middle. Germline values: CDR1 LGHDT, CDR2 YNNKEL (reference sequence). CDR3 length: 15 residues. The CDR3 loop reads CASSQEVSRTDTQYF. The CDR3 bases are TGTGCCAGCAGCCAAGAAGTCTCTAGAACAGATACGCAGTATTTT.

This chain uses TRBV7-2 with TRBJ1-2; 10 bases are shared with TRBD1. This CDR3 has 14 amino acids. After removal of 4 bases from V and 6 bases from J, the junction contained 5 bases not matched to a gene. Germline CDR1 is SGHTA and CDR2 is FQGNSA. CDR3 in amino acids: CASSSPGTGDGYTF. CDR3 in DNA: TGTGCCAGCAGCTCCCCAGGGACAGGGGATGGCTACACCTTC. The variable domain in full, with the rest retrieved from reference TRBV7-2 and TRBJ1-2, is GAGVSQSPSNKVTEKGKDVELRCDPISGHTALYWYRQSLGQGLEFLIYFQGNSAPDKSGLPSDRFSAERTGGSVSTLTIQRTQQEDSAVYLCASSSPGTGDGYTFGSGTRLTVV.